This T cell receptor (beta chain) stems from a study of blood T cells in healthy people across ages. Study overall: Template switching recovered approximately one barcoded beta molecule for every two T cells.

Total RNA amounts of at least 6 micrograms were extracted per sample. PCR was performed a second time for about 7 to 12 cycles using a sample-barcoded 5' primer and a J-beta primer mix. Each cDNA molecule was tagged by a template-switch adaptor that had 12 random nucleotides. From each sample, at least 2.5 million paired-end reads containing CDR3 were obtained. TCRdb redid the calling of the 5' RACE reads with MiXCR, one entry per CDR3 protein. The data contain fewer than 700,000 distinct CDR3 sequences, 45% to 55% of them seen just once; the ten biggest clones take up around 25%. From germline, CDR1 is SNHLY and CDR2 FYNNEI. The V gene end was trimmed by 4 bases and the J gene end by 8 bases; junction bases not matched to a gene: 7. The CDR3 is 15 residues long.

This sequence joins TRBV2 and TRBJ2-1; 11 positions agree with TRBD2. The receptor was isolated from an elderly man in good health. The specimen was blood. The CDR3 DNA reads TGTGCCAGCAGTGTGTTAGCGGGAGGGGTGGATGAGCAGTTCTTC. This encodes CASSVLAGGVDEQFF.